This T cell receptor (beta chain) was recovered during a study of blood T cell repertoires in COVID-19 (dated by TCRdb to the early 2020s). Context from the whole study: Samples covering the acute and convalescent phases of COVID-19 were provided by collaborators in the United States, Italy and Spain. The prospective study material was composed of cDNA or gDNA derived from T cells, B-cell-depleted T cells, or PBMCs. Deeply sampled blood TCRbeta repertoires from subjects exposed to, actively infected with, or recovered from COVID-19 were included in the dataset. The repertoires were released in a freely available public database intended as a resource for research on the immune response to SARS-CoV-2. The samples were drawn from two sources: the first 160 participants of the ongoing ImmuneRACE study, and 1,000 to 1,500 subjects contributed by 6 global collaborators. Nearly every sample came with metadata listing a de-identified subject ID, COVID-19 status, age in years and sex. Where available, HLA class I and class II types were taken from metadata supplied by the sample provider and were not determined by assay-based typing.

Enrolling through a virtual design, the prospective study's participants ranged in age from roughly 18 to 89 years and lived across more than 20 United States geographic areas. In the prospective study, participants were assigned to cohorts based on the clinical history participants reported in a screening survey and a study questionnaire. In the prospective study, mobile phlebotomists collected whole blood, serum and a nasopharyngeal or oropharyngeal swab from each participant. Over a roughly 2-month period, participants in the prospective study had the option of providing additional blood draws and questionnaires. Prospective study blood samples were shipped either frozen or at room temperature before DNA extraction. Trimming removed 3 bases from V and 4 bases from J, leaving 9 bases between the germline ends. Based on the germline V gene, the CDR1 and CDR2 sequences are SQVTM and ANQGSEA. CDR3 length: 12 amino acids, cysteine to phenylalanine. The entry retains the CDR3 DNA only, 36 bases that are in frame from base 1.

The study at large found these results: The amount of clinical and demographic metadata varied by source and participant and was provided uncurated.

TCRbeta CDR3 regions were amplified from genomic DNA using the immunoSEQ Assay, a bias-controlled multiplex PCR. The study's processing was this. The number of nucleated cells in each sample was estimated by amplification of reference gene primers within the assay. To quantify the absolute abundance of each unique TCRbeta CDR3 rearrangement, sequence reads were collapsed and filtered. For each sample, productive Simpson clonality was calculated as the square root of Simpson's diversity index across productive rearrangements. In TCRdb, the immuneACCESS table is reduced to in-frame sequences with V and J assigned. These tables do not hold every clone; where another copy was compared, an unresolved V gene accounts for under half, and the others remain unexplained. V, J and clone size are taken as reported in that table, and D and trimming were inferred from the DNA itself. Across this sample there are approximately 390,000 clones, with roughly 90% seen only once. Over 2% of the sample lies in the top ten.

Concerning this clone itself: No cognate antigen has been identified for it. No base quality values were provided; no much bigger clone lies one nucleotide off.

The sequence was obtained from a woman aged 40 to 55 with acute COVID-19. Material for sequencing was PBMCs or T cells enriched from blood (not recorded which). The chain is assembled from TRBV29-1 and TRBJ1-2; no confident D gene assignment can be made. The CDR3 protein is CSVDRGSYGYTF. The base sequence is TGCAGCGTTGATCGGGGAAGCTATGGCTACACCTTC.